This T cell receptor beta chain appears in the sequencing data of a study of spatial heterogeneity in lung cancer. Germline CDR1 MNHEY, CDR2 SVGEGT. V lost 6 bases, J lost 3 bases, and 10 bases lay in between. The CDR3 totals 13 residues. TCRdb used MiXCR to reprocess the 5' RACE reads, holding one entry per CDR3 protein. The table shows some 46,000 distinct CDR3 sequences, with about 12% occurring only once. The time point was: blood at routine non-recurrence follow-up after resection. V and J are TRBV6-2 or TRBV6-3 and TRBJ2-3; D remains ambiguous. Source: PBMCs, taken at follow-up. This receptor was obtained from a male donor with early-stage non-small cell lung cancer. The CDR3 nucleotides read TGTGCCAGCAGGGGGATCCCGACAGATACGCAGTATTTT. Translating gives CASRGIPTDTQYF.